This TCR beta chain was observed in a study of beta chain features in type 1 diabetes. This clone was detected a few times. Its target is not known. Regarding the study as a whole: In all four CD4+ subsets, TCRB CDR3 length was significantly, moderately reduced in type 1 diabetes. It was among patients, rather than healthy donors, that naive, central memory and Treg TCRB repertoires appeared more similar. Possible PCR preference for shorter templates applied equally to patients and controls.

CDR1 is SGHVS and CDR2 is FQNEAQ in the germline V gene. V was clipped by 1 base and J by 3 bases, with 16 bases between them. This CDR3 spans 16 amino acids. Sequencing targeted expressed TCRB transcripts, as all isolated RNA had been reverse transcribed. The protocol was immunoSEQ multiplex PCR, while the TCRdb copy is restricted to in-frame clones and leaves out a portion. Counted here are under 150,000 clones, approximately 10% occurring once; the ten biggest clones make up around 0.7%. The V and J genes are TRBV7-8 and TRBJ2-7, with no clear D. Sequenced: central memory CD4+ T cells from blood. This TCR was recovered from a man aged 30 to 45 with type 1 diabetes. CDR3 sequence: CASSLEALVGGYEQYF. As DNA, the CDR3 is TGTGCCAGCAGCTTAGAAGCTCTGGTTGGCGGCTACGAGCAGTACTTC. The variable domain in full, with the rest retrieved from reference TRBV7-8 and TRBJ2-7, is GAGVSQSPRYKVAKRGQDVALRCDPISGHVSLFWYQQALGQGPEFLTYFQNEAQLDKSGLPSDRFFAERPEGSVSTLKIQRTQQEDSAVYLCASSLEALVGGYEQYFGPGTRLTVT.